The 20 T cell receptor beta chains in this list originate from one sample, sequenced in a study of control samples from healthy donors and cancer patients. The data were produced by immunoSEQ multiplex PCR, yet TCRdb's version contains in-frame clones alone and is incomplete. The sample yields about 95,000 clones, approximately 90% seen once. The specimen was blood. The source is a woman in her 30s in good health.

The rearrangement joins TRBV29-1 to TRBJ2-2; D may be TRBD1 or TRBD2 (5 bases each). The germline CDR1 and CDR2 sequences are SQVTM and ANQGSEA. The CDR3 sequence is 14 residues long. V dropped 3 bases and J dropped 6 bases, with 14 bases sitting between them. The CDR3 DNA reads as TGCAGCGTTGAGTGGGGGAATATGCCCGGGGAGCTGTTTTTT. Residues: CSVEWGNMPGELFF.

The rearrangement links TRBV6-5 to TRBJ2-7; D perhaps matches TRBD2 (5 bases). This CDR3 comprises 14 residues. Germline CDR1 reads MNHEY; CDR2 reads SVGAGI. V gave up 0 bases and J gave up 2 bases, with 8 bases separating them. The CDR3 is CASSYSSGTYEQYF. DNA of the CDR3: TGTGCCAGCAGTTACTCGTCCGGGACCTACGAGCAGTACTTC.

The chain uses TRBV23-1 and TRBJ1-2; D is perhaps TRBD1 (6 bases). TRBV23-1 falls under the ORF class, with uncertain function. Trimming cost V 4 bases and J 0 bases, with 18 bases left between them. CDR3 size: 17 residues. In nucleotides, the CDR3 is TGCGCCAGCAGTCCAGGGACAAGGCCCCCGACTAACTATGGCTACACCTTC. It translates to CASSPGTRPPTNYGYTF.

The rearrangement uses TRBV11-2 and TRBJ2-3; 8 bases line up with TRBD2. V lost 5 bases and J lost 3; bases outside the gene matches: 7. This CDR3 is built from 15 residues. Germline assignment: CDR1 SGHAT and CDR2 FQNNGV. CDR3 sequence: CASSPDGGATDTQYF. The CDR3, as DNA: TGTGCCAGCAGCCCGGACGGGGGGGCGACAGATACGCAGTATTTT.

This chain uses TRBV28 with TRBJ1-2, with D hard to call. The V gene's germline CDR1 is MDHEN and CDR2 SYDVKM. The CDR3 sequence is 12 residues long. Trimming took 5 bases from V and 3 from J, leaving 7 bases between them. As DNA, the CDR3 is TGTGCCAGCAGTCCCCCTTACTATGGCTACACCTTC. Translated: CASSPPYYGYTF.

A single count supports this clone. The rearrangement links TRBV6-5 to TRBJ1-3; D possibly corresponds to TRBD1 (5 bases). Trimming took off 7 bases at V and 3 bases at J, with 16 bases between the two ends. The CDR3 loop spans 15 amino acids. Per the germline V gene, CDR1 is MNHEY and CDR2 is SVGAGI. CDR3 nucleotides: TGTGCCAGCACCAAAGGGGCAGGGTATGGAAACACCATATATTTT. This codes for CASTKGAGYGNTIYF.

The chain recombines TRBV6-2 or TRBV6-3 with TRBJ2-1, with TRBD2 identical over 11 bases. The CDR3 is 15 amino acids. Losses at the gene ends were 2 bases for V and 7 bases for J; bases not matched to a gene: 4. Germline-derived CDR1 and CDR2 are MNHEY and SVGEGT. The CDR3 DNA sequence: TGTGCCAGCAGTTACGCGGCTAGCGGGGGGAATGAGCAGTTCTTC. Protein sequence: CASSYAASGGNEQFF.

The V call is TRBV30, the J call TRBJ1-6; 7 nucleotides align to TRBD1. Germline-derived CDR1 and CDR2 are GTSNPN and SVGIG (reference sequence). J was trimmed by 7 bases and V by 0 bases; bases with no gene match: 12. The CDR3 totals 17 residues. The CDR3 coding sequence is TGTGCCTGGAGTGTACTCGGGACAGCCAGGTTAAATTCACCCCTCCACTTT. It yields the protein CAWSVLGTARLNSPLHF.

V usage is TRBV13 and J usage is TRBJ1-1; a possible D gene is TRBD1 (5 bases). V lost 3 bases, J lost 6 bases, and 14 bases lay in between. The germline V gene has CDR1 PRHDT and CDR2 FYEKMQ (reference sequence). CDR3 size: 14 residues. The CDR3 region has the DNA TGTGCCAGCAGCTTTAGGGGCAGAGGCGCTGAAGCTTTCTTT. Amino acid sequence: CASSFRGRGAEAFF.

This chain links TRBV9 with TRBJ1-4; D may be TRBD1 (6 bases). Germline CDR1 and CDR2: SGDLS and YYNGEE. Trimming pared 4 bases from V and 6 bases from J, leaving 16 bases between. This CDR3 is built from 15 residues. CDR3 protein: CASSPRDTWDEKLFF. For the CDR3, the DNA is TGTGCCAGCAGCCCCCGGGACACATGGGATGAAAAACTGTTTTTT.

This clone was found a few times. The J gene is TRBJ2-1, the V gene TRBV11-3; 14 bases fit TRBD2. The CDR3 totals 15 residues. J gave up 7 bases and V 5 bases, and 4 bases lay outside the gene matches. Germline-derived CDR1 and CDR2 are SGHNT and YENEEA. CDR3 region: CASSPRTSGGNEQFF. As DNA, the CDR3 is TGTGCCAGCAGCCCGAGGACTAGCGGGGGGAATGAGCAGTTCTTC.

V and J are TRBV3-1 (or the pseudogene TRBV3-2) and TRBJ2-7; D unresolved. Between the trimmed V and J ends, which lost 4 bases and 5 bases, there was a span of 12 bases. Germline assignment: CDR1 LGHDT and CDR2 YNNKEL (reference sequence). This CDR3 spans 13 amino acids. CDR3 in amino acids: CASSPPSTDEQYF. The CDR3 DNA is TGTGCCAGCAGCCCCCCGTCAACGGACGAGCAGTACTTC.

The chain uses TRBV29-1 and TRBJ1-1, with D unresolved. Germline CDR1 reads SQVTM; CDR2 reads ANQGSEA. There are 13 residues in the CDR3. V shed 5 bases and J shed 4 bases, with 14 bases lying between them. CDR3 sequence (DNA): TGCAGCGTTAAGACGGGTAGCGGCACTGAAGCTTTCTTT. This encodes CSVKTGSGTEAFF.

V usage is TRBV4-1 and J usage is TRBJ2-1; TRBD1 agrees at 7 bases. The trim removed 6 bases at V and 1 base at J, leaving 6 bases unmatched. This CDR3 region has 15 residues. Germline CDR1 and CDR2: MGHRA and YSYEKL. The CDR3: CASRLDRVSYNEQFF. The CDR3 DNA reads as TGCGCCAGCAGACTAGACAGGGTATCCTACAATGAGCAGTTCTTC.

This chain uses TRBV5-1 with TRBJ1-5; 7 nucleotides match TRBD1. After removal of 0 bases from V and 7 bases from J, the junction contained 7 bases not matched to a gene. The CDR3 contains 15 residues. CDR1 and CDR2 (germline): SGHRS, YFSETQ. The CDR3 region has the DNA TGCGCCAGCAGCTTGGGACAGGGAAACGGCCAGCCCCAGCATTTT. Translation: CASSLGQGNGQPQHF.

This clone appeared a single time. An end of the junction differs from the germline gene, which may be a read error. The CDR3 DNA follows: TGCCCCAGCAGCGGACTAGGGGGGACGGCAGGACCATCCTACAATGAGCAGTTCTTC. Residues: CPSSGLGGTAGPSYNEQFF. V usage is TRBV4-1 and J usage is TRBJ2-1; a possible D gene is TRBD2 (7 bases). The CDR3 is made up of 19 amino acids. Germline V gene lookup returns CDR1 MGHRA and CDR2 YSYEKL.

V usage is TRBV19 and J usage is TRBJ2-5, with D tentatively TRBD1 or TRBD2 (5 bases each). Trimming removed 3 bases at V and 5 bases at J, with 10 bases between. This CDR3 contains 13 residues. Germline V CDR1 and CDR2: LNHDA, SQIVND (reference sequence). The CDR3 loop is CASSIRWGETQYF. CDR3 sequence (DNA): TGTGCCAGTAGTATCCGGTGGGGGGAGACCCAGTACTTC.

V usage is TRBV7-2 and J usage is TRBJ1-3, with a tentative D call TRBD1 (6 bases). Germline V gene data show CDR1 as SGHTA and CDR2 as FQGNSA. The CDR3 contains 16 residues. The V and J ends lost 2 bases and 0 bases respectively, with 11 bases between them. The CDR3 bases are TGTGCCAGCAGCTTAAGTAAGGGGGTCTCTGGAAACACCATATATTTT. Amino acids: CASSLSKGVSGNTIYF. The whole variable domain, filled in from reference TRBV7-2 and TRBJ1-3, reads GAGVSQSPSNKVTEKGKDVELRCDPISGHTALYWYRQSLGQGLEFLIYFQGNSAPDKSGLPSDRFSAERTGGSVSTLTIQRTQQEDSAVYLCASSLSKGVSGNTIYFGEGSWLTVV.

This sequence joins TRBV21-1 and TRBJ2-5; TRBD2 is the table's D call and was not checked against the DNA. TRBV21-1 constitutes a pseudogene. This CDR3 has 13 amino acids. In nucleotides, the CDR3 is TGTGCCAGCAGCAAAGCGAGCTCAGAGACCCAGTACTTC. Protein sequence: CASSKASSETQYF.

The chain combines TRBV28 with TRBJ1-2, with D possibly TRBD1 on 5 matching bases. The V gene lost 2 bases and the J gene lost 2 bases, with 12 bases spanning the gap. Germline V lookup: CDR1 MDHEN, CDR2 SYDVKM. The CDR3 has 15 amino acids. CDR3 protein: CASSLPGRGNYGYTF. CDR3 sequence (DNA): TGTGCCAGCAGTTTACCGGGACGGGGAAACTATGGCTACACCTTC.